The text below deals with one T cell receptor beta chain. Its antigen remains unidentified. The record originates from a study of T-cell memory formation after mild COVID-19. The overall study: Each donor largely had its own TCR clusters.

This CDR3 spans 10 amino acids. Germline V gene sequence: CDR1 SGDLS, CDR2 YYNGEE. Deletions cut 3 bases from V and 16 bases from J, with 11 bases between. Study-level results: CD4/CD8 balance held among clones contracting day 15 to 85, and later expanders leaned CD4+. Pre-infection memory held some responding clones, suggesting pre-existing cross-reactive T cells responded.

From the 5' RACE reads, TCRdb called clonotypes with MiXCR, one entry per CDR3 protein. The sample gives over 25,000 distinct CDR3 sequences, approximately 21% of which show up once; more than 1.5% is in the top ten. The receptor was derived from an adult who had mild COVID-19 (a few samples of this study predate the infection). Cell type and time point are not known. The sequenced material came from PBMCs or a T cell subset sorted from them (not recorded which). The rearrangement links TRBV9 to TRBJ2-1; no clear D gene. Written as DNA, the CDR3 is TGTGCCAGCAGCGGGATCGAGCTCTTCTTC. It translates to CASSGIELFF.